These T cell receptor beta chains were read from a single sample in a study of blood T cell repertoires in COVID-19. Clones were read by immunoSEQ multiplex PCR, and TCRdb kept only the in-frame ones, dropping some. The table includes approximately 190,000 clones, under 90% detected once. What was sequenced was peripheral blood. The receptors shown here come from a man younger than 45 with active or convalescent COVID-19. CDR3s leave out the opening cysteine and the closing phenylalanine or tryptophan.

v_call cdr3_aa
TRBV7-6 ASSPTGDTYGYT
TRBV5-4 ASSRARDYNYEQY
TRBV2 ASNPGLSSSERY
TRBV10-2 ASSERPGTSGRVIYEQY
TRBV19 ASKLQGGFTGELF
TRBV5-4 ASSLRGANTGELF
TRBV12-3/TRBV12-4 ASRSPGNEQY
TRBV7-6 ASRAAPGQGGNEQF
TRBV30 AWSVNREQY
TRBV29-1 SVEGTSGQETQY
TRBV7-3 ASSLRRSGGTGELF
TRBV6-9 ASSYPGDSSDQETQY
TRBV4-1 ASSQDHRVGTEAF
TRBV5-6 ASSLDTTEAF
TRBV29-1 SVAEGSDAF
TRBV15 ATSRVLGQGAEKLF
TRBV28 ASSSTGATNEKLF
TRBV10-3 AISEAGEGYT
TRBV10-1 ASSEAGASHEQY
TRBV9 ASSVVQGADEKLF
TRBV28 ASSFLGTGNNQPQH
TRBV7-9 ASSLSSGPRGQPQH
TRBV5-1 ASSLATGGVGETQY
TRBV18 ASSPTGVDRGDGYT
TRBV11-3 ASSLGDRGFAEAF
TRBV6-2/TRBV6-3 ASSQPTGVGPDTQY
TRBV7-9 ASSLAATNEKLF
TRBV7-9 ASSLVLAGRGNTGELF
TRBV6-5 ASSWTGEKTEAF
TRBV30 AWSPGTNSNQPQH
TRBV13 ASSLRWGRARGETQY
TRBV7-7 ASSTGGGLDNEQF
TRBV27 ASSLEGWANEQF
TRBV6-5 ASSYSSSSYNEQF
TRBV19 ATWDRVSTDTQY
TRBV11-3 ASSAPLQGSTYGYT
TRBV18 ASSLLKGGFSSGNTIY
TRBV28 ASSLTGTGGNQPQH
TRBV4-3 ASSQDARDQPQH
TRBV4-2 ASSQDPSGGAEEQF
TRBV28 ASSYNRGPGQPQH
TRBV24-1 ATSDSRGPVYNEQF
TRBV7-2 ASSRLNTEAF
TRBV18 ASSPSGGRTGELF
TRBV5-1 ASSRDTNYGYT
TRBV13 ASSLGVRQANSPLH
TRBV13 ASSTQASYNSPLH
TRBV2 ASSPSSGSYNEQF
TRBV7-9 ASSSPGGQGTHEQF
TRBV5-1 ASSLGTSGLSTDTQY